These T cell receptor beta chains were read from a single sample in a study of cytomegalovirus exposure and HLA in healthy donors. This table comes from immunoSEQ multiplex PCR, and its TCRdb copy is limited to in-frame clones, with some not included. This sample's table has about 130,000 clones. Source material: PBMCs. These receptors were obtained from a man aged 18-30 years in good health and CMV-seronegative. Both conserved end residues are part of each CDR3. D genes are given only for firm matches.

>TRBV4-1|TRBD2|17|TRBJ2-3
CASSQDLSSGFTDTQYF
TGCGCCAGCAGCCAAGATCTGTCTAGCGGATTCACAGATACGCAGTATTTT
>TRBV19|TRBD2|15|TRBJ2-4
CASSKLAGVSDIQYF
TGTGCCAGTAGTAAACTAGCGGGAGTTTCTGACATTCAGTACTTC
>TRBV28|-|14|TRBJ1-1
CASSFHRAYTEAFF
TGTGCCAGCAGTTTCCACAGGGCTTACACTGAAGCTTTCTTT
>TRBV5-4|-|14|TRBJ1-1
CASSKPGLPTEAFF
TGTGCCAGCAGCAAACCGGGACTGCCGACTGAAGCTTTCTTT
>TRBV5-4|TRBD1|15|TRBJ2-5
CASSRDSAFRETQYF
TGTGCCAGCAGCCGGGACAGCGCCTTCCGGGAGACCCAGTACTTC
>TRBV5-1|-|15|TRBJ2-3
CASRLSGFSTDTQYF
TGCGCCAGTCGACTCAGCGGGTTTAGCACAGATACGCAGTATTTT
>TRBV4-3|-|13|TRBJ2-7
CASSQTTGFEQYF
TGCGCCAGCAGCCAAACAACGGGGTTCGAGCAGTACTTC
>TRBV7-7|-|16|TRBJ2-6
CASSLGSGTGANVLTF
TGTGCTAGCAGCTTGGGATCCGGGACAGGGGCCAACGTCCTGACTTTC
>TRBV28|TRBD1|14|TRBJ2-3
CASSGQGLTDTQYF
TGTGCCAGCTCGGGACAGGGTCTCACAGATACGCAGTATTTT
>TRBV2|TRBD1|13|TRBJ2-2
CASRDRGGGELFF
TGTGCCAGCCGGGACAGAGGTGGCGGGGAGCTGTTTTTT
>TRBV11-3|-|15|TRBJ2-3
CASSLSAGRSDTQYF
TGTGCCAGCAGCTTATCAGCAGGGCGGTCAGATACGCAGTATTTT
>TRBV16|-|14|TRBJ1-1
CASSRQTAGTEAFF
TGTGCCAGCAGCCGACAGACAGCGGGGACTGAAGCTTTCTTT
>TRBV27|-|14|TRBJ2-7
CASSLHLQGYEQYF
TGTGCCAGCAGTTTACACCTCCAGGGTTACGAGCAGTACTTC
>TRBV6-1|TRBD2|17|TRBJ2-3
CASSERPSGILSDTQYF
TGTGCCAGCAGTGAGCGCCCTAGCGGGATTCTTTCAGATACGCAGTATTTT
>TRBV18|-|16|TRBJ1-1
CASSPQSSPANTEAFF
TGTGCCAGCTCACCACAATCTAGTCCCGCGAACACTGAAGCTTTCTTT
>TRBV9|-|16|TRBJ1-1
CASSQTASRVGTEAFF
TGTGCCAGCAGCCAGACAGCCTCCAGGGTGGGCACTGAAGCTTTCTTT
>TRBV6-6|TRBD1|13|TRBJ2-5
CATQSTGLETQYF
TGTGCCACTCAGTCGACAGGGCTGGAGACCCAGTACTTC
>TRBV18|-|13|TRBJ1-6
CASSPMANSPLHF
TGTGCCAGCTCCCCCATGGCAAATTCACCCCTCCACTTT
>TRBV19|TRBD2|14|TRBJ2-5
CASRHTSVKETQYF
TGTGCCAGTAGGCACACTAGCGTTAAAGAGACCCAGTACTTC
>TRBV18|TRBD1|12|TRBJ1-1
CASSPTGDGAFF
TGTGCCAGCTCGCCGACAGGGGACGGAGCTTTCTTT
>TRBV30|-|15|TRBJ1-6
CAWKGRFSYNSPLHF
TGTGCCTGGAAGGGGCGGTTCTCCTATAATTCACCCCTCCACTTT
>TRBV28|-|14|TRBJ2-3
CASSRTTDTDTQYF
TGTGCCAGCAGTCGTACTACTGACACAGATACGCAGTATTTT
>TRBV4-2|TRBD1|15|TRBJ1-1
CASSRAGTANTEAFF
TGTGCCAGCAGCCGAGCCGGGACAGCCAACACTGAAGCTTTCTTT
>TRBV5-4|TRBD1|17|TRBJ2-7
CASSFLRRDRGLGEQYF
TGTGCCAGCAGCTTTCTGAGACGGGACAGGGGTTTGGGCGAGCAGTACTTC
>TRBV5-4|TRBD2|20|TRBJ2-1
CASSPLAPAGGPRGGNEQFF
TGTGCCAGCAGCCCGCTTGCCCCAGCGGGGGGACCCCGAGGAGGGAATGAGCAGTTCTTC
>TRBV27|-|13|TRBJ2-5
CASSLSYQETQYF
TGTGCCAGCAGTTTAAGCTACCAAGAGACCCAGTACTTC
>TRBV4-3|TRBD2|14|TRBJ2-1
CASSQAGGYNEQFF
TGCGCCAGCAGCCAAGCGGGGGGTTACAATGAGCAGTTCTTC
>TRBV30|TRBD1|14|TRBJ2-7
CAWDGTGRSYEQYF
TGTGCCTGGGATGGGACAGGACGTTCTTACGAGCAGTACTTC
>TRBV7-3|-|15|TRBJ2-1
CASSFDLGPYNEQFF
TGTGCCAGCAGCTTCGACTTAGGCCCGTACAATGAGCAGTTCTTC
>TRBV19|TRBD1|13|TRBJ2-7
CASSAGQGYEQYF
TGTGCCAGTAGTGCCGGACAGGGGTACGAGCAGTACTTC
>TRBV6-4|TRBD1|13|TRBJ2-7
CASSSGTGAEQYF
TGTGCCAGCAGCTCCGGGACAGGGGCCGAGCAGTACTTC
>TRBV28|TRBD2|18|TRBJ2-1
CASSSPPGGTSRYNEQFF
TGTGCCAGCAGTTCCCCCCCTGGTGGGACTAGCCGTTACAATGAGCAGTTCTTC
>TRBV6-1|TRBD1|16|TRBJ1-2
CASSARTGGEGYGYTF
TGTGCCAGCAGTGCCCGGACAGGGGGCGAGGGCTATGGCTACACCTTC
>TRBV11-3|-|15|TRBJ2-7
CASSLFGTGSYEQYF
TGTGCCAGCAGCTTGTTCGGGACTGGCTCCTACGAGCAGTACTTC
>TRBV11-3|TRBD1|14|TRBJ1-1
CASSLDLDRPGAFF
TGTGCCAGCAGCTTAGATTTGGACAGGCCAGGAGCTTTCTTT
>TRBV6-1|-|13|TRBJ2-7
CASSNRVHYEQYF
TGTGCCAGCTCAAACAGGGTGCACTACGAGCAGTACTTC
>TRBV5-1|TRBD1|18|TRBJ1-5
CASSPGTASHYSNQPQHF
TGCGCCAGCAGCCCCGGGACAGCGTCCCACTATAGCAATCAGCCCCAGCATTTT
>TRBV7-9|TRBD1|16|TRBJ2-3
CASSGRQGAGSDTQYF
TGTGCCAGCAGCGGAAGACAGGGGGCAGGGTCAGATACGCAGTATTTT
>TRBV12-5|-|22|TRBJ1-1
CASGLAVKSTGKLGQMNTEAFF
TGTGCTAGTGGTTTGGCTGTCAAATCCACAGGGAAACTAGGGCAAATGAACACTGAAGCTTTCTTT
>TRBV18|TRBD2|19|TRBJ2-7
CASSPTPGLAGASAYEQYF
TGTGCCAGCTCACCGACCCCGGGCCTAGCGGGAGCATCTGCCTACGAGCAGTACTTC
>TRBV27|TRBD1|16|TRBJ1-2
CASSSSSTGAGYGYTF
TGTGCCAGCAGTTCGTCGAGTACAGGGGCGGGCTATGGCTACACCTTC
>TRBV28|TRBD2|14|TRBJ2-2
CASSLAGASGELFF
TGTGCCAGCAGTTTAGCGGGAGCTTCCGGGGAGCTGTTTTTT
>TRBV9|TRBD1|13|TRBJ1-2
CASSVEGARGYTF
TGTGCCAGCAGCGTAGAGGGGGCGCGGGGCTACACCTTC
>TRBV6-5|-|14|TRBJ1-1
CASSQTELNTEAFF
TGTGCCAGCAGTCAGACAGAGCTGAACACTGAAGCTTTCTTT
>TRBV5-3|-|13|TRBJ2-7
CARSLDRLKEQYF
TGTGCCAGAAGCCTCGACAGATTAAAAGAGCAGTACTTC
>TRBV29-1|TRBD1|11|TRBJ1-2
CSVETGEGYTF
TGCAGCGTTGAAACAGGGGAAGGCTACACCTTC
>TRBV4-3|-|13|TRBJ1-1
CASRLTGNTEAFF
TGCGCCAGCAGGCTTACGGGGAACACTGAAGCTTTCTTT
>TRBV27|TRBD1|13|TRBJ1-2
CASSLSGQNGYTF
TGTGCCAGCAGTTTATCGGGACAGAATGGCTACACCTTC
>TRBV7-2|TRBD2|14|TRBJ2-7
CASSFSGGAYEQYF
TGTGCCAGCAGCTTTAGCGGGGGTGCCTACGAGCAGTACTTC
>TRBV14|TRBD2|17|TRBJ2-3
CASSPRVAGPRTDTQYF
TGTGCCAGCAGCCCTCGGGTAGCGGGGCCGCGCACAGATACGCAGTATTTT
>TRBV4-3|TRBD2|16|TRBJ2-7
CASSQGGVAGVREQYF
TGCGCCAGCAGCCAAGGAGGAGTAGCGGGAGTACGCGAGCAGTACTTC
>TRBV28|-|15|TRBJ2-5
CASSSPLDSEETQYF
TGTGCCAGCAGCAGTCCGCTGGACAGTGAAGAGACCCAGTACTTC
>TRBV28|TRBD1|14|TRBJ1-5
CASFPTGTDQPQHF
TGTGCCAGTTTTCCGACAGGGACGGATCAGCCCCAGCATTTT